This T cell receptor (beta chain) was identified during a study of T cell responses to AZD1222 COVID-19 vaccine. The germline V and J ends were trimmed by 3 bases and 6 bases, with 14 bases remaining between them. The CDR3 covers 14 residues. CDR1 and CDR2 (germline): DFQATT, SNEGSKA (reference sequence). Study outcomes and limitations: Of spike-specific TCRs, nearly half reportedly target regions left unmutated in variants. Vaccine-associated CD4 TCRs spanned spike, dominant at 160-218 and 743-854. Repertoires were collected only later (after the peak T cell response had occurred).

Concerning this clone itself: Its target is unknown.

The table came from immunoSEQ multiplex PCR; TCRdb's copy has only in-frame clones and leaves some out. The sample shows approximately 260,000 clones, just over 90% of them seen only once. This chain connects TRBV20-1 to TRBJ1-4; no clear D gene. The source is an adult in good health. The sequencing used peripheral blood, collected on day 0 of AZD1222 vaccination. CDR3 sequence: CSASFGGQDEKLFF. Here the CDR3 DNA reads TGCAGTGCTAGTTTTGGCGGGCAAGATGAAAAACTGTTTTTT.